The sequence of this TCR beta chain was determined in a study of cytomegalovirus exposure and HLA in healthy donors. This PCR relied on a set of 60 Vbeta primers and 13 Jbeta primers. TCRdb's table, derived via immunoSEQ multiplex PCR, lists solely in-frame clones and lacks some. In the table there are 100,000 or so clones, roughly 74% of which are singletons. The sample was PBMCs. The TCR comes from a woman aged 40-49 years in good health and CMV-seronegative.

CDR3 loop: CASSFLTSGSNEQFF. CDR3 in DNA: TGTGCCAGCAGTTTTTTAACTAGCGGGAGCAATGAGCAGTTCTTC. The chain has TRBV28 and TRBJ2-1, with 11 bases that match TRBD2. CDR1 is MDHEN and CDR2 is SYDVKM in the germline V gene. With 3 bases clipped from V and 6 bases from J, the junction kept 4 bases outside the gene matches. There are 15 residues in the CDR3.